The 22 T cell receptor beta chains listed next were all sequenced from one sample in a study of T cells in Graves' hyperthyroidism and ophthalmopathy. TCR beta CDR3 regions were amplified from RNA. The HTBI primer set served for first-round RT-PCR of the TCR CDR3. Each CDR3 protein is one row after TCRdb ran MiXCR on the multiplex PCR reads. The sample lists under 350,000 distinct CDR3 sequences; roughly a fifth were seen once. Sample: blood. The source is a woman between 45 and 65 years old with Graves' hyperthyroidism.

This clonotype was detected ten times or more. In DNA, the CDR3 is TGTGCCAGCAGTTGGGGCAGCCAGAACACTGAAGCTTTCTTT. Translating gives CASSWGSQNTEAFF. The chain carries TRBV6-1 and TRBJ1-1; possibly TRBD1 for D (5 bases). The V end was cut by 5 bases, the J end by 1 base, with 11 bases between. CDR3 length: 14 residues. Per the germline V gene, CDR1 is MNHNS and CDR2 is SASEGT.

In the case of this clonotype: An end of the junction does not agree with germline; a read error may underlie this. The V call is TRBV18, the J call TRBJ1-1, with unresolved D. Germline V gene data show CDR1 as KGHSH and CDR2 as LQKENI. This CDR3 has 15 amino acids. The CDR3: CASSPPYVINTEASF. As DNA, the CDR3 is TGTGCCAGCTCACCACCGTACGTGATTAACACTGAAGCTTCCTTT.

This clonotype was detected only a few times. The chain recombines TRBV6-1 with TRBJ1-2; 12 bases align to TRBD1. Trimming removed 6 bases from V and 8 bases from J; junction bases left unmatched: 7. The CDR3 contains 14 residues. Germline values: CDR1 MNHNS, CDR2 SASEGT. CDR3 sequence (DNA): TGTGCCAGCAGGGCCGGGACAGGGGGCTACGGCTACACCTTC. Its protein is CASRAGTGGYGYTF.

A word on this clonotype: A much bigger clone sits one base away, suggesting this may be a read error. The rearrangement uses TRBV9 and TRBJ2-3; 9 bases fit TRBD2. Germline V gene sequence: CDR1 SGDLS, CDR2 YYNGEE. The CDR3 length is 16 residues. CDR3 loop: CGSSPPGGRDTDTQYF. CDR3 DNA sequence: TGTGGCAGCAGCCCTCCCGGCGGGAGGGACACAGATACGCAGTATTTT.

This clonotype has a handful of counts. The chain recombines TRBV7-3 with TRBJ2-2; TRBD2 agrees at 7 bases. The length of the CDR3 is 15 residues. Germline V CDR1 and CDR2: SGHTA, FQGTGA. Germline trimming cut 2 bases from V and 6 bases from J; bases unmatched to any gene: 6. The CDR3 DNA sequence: TGTGCCAGCAGCTTAGTTCCGGGAGGCCCCGGGGAGCTGTTTTTT. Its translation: CASSLVPGGPGELFF.

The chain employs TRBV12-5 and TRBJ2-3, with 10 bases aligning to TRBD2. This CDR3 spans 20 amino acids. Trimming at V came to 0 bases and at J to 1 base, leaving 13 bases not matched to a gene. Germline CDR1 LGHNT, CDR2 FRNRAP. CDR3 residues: CASGLVRVAGGPWGTDTQYF. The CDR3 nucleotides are TGTGCTAGTGGTTTGGTACGAGTAGCGGGAGGACCCTGGGGCACAGATACGCAGTATTTT.

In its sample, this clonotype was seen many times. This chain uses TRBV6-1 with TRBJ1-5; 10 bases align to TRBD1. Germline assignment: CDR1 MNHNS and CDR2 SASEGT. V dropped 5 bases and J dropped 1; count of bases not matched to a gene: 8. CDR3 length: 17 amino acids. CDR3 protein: CASSQRQGARSNQPQHF. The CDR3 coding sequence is TGTGCCAGCAGTCAAAGACAGGGGGCGAGAAGCAATCAGCCCCAGCATTTT.

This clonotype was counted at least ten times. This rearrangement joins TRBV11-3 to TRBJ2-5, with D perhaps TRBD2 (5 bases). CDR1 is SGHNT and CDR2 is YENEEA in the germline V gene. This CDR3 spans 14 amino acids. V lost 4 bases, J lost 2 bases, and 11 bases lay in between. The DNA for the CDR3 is TGTGCCAGCAGCTCGAGGGCACGTCAAGAGACCCAGTACTTC. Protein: CASSSRARQETQYF.

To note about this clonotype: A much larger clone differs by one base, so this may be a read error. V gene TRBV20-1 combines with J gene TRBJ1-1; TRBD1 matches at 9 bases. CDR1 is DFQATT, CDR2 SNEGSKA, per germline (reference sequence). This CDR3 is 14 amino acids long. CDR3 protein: CSVRVGQGRTEAFF. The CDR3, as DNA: TGCAGTGTTAGAGTGGGACAGGGTCGGACTGAAGCTTTCTTT.

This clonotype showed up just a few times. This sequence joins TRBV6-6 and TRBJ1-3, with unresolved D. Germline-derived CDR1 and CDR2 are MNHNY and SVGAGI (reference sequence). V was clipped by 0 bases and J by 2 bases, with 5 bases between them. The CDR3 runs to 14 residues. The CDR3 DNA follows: TGTGCCAGCAGTTACTCGGGGACTGGAAACACCATATATTTT. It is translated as CASSYSGTGNTIYF.

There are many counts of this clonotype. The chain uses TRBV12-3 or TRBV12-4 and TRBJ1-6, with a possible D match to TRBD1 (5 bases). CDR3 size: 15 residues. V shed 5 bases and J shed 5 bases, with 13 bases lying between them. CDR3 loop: CASSPEGRNNSPLHF. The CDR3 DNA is TGTGCCAGCAGTCCGGAGGGACGGAATAATTCACCCCTCCACTTT.

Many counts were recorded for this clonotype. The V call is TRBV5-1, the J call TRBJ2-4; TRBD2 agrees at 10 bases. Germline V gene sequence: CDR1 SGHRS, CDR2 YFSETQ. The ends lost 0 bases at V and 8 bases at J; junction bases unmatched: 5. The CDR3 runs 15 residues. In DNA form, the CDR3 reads TGCGCCAGCAGCTTGGCTAGCGGGAGAAGTGACATTCAGTACTTC. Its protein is CASSLASGRSDIQYF.

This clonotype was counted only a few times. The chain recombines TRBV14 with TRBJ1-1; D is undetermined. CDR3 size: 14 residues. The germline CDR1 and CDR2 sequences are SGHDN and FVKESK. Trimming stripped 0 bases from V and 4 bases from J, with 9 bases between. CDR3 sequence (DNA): TGTGCCAGCAGCCAAGATTCAAGGGTCACTGAAGCTTTCTTT. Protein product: CASSQDSRVTEAFF.

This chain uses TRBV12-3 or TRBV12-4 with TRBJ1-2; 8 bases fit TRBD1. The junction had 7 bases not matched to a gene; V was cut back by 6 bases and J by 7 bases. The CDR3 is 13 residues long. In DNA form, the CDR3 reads TGTGCCAGCAGAAAGACAGGGGTTGGTGGCTACACCTTC. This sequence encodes CASRKTGVGGYTF.

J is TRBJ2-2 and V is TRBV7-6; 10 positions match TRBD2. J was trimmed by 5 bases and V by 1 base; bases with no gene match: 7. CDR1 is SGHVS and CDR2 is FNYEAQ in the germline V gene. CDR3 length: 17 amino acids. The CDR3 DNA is TGTGCCAGCAGCTTAGGTACAGCGGGAGGGCCGACCGGGGAGCTGTTTTTT. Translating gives CASSLGTAGGPTGELFF.

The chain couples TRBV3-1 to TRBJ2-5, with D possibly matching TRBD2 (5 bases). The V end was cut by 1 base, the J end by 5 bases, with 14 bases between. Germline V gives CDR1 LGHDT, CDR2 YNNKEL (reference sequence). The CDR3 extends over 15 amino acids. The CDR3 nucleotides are TGTGCCAGCAGCCAAGGGAACGCCGGGGTGGAGACCCAGTACTTC. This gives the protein CASSQGNAGVETQYF.

CDR3: CASSYGETSGRDGEQFF. The CDR3 DNA reads TGTGCCAGCAGTTACGGAGAGACTAGCGGGAGGGATGGTGAGCAGTTCTTC. This rearrangement joins TRBV6-2 or TRBV6-3 to TRBJ2-1, with 14 positions matching TRBD2. V gave up 2 bases and J gave up 9 bases; unmatched junction bases: 9. CDR1 and CDR2 from the germline V gene are MNHEY and SVGEGT. This CDR3 spans 17 amino acids.

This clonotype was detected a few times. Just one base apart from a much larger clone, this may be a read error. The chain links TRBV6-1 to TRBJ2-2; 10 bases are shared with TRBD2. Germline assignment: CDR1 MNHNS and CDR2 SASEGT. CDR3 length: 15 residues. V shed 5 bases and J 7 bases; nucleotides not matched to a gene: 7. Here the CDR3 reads CASSTGTSELGELFF. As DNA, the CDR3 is TGTGCCAGCAGTACCGGGACTAGCGAGCTCGGGGAGCTGTTTTTT.

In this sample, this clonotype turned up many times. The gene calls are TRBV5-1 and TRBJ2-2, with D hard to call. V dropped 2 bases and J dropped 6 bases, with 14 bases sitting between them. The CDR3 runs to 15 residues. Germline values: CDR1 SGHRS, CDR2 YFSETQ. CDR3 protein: CASSLSADVAGELFF. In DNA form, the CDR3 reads TGCGCCAGCAGCTTATCGGCAGACGTGGCCGGGGAGCTGTTTTTT.

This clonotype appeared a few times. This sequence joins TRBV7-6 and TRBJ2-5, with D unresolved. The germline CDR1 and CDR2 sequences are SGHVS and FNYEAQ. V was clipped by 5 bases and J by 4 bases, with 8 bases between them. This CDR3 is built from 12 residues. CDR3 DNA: TGTGCCAGCAGCCTGCAATTAGAGACCCAGTACTTC. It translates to CASSLQLETQYF.

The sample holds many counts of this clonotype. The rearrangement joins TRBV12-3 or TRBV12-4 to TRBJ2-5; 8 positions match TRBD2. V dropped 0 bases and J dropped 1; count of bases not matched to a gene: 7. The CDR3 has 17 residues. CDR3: CASSLARASGFQETQYF. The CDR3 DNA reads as TGTGCCAGCAGTTTAGCGCGAGCTAGCGGGTTCCAAGAGACCCAGTACTTC.

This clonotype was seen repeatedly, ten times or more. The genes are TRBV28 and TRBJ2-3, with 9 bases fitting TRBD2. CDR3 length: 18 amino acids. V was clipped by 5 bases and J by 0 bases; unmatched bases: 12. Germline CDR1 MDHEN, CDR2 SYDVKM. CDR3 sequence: CASSPLGPLAGSTDTQYF. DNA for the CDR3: TGTGCCAGCAGTCCTCTAGGGCCCCTAGCGGGGAGCACAGATACGCAGTATTTT.